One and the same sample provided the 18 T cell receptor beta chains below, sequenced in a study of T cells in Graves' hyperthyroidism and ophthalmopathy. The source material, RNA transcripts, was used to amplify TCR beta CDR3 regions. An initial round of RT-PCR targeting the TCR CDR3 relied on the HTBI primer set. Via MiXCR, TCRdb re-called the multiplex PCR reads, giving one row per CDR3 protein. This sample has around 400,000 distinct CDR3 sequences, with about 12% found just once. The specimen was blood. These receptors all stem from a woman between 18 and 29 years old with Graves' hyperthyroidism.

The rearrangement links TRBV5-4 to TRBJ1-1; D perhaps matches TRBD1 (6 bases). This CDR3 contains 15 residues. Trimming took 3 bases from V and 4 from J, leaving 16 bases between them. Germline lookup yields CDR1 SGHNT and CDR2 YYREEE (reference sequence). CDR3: CASSYLTPGATEAFF. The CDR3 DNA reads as TGTGCCAGCAGCTACCTGACCCCAGGGGCCACTGAAGCTTTCTTT.

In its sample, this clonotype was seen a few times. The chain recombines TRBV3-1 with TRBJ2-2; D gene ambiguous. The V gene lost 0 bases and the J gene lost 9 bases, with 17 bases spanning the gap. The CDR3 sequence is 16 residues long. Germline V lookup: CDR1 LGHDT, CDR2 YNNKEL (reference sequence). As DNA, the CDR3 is TGTGCCAGCAGCCAAGATCACAGCCTTAGTGGCCGGGAGCTGTTTTTT. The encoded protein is CASSQDHSLSGRELFF.

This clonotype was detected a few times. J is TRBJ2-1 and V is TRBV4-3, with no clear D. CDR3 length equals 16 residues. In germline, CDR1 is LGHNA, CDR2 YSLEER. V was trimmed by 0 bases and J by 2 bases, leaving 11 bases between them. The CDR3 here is CASSQDQTIPYNEQFF. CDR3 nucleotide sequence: TGCGCCAGCAGCCAAGATCAAACCATCCCCTACAATGAGCAGTTCTTC.

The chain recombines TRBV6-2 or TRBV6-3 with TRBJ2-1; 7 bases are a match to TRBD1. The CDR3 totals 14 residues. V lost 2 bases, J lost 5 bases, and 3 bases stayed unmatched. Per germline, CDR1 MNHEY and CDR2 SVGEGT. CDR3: CASSYPGTDNEQFF. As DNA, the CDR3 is TGTGCCAGCAGTTACCCCGGGACAGACAATGAGCAGTTCTTC.

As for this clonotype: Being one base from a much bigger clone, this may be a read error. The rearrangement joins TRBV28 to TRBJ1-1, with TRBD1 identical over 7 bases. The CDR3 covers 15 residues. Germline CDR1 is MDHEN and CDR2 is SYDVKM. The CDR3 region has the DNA TGTACCAGCAATGGAGTTTTACCAGGGGGCACTGAAGCTTTCTTT. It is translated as CTSNGVLPGGTEAFF.

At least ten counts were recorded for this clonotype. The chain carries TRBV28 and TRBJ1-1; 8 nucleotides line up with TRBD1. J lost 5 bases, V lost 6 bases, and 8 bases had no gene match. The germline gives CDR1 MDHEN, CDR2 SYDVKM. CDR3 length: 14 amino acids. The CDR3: CASRLGQGVTEAFF. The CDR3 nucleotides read TGTGCCAGCAGACTTGGACAGGGCGTTACTGAAGCTTTCTTT.

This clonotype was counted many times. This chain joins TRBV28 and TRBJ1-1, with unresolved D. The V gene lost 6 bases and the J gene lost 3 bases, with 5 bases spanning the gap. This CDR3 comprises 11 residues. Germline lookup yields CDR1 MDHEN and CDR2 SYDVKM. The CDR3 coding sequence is TGTGCCAGCAGGTGGGACACTGAAGCTTTCTTT. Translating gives CASRWDTEAFF.

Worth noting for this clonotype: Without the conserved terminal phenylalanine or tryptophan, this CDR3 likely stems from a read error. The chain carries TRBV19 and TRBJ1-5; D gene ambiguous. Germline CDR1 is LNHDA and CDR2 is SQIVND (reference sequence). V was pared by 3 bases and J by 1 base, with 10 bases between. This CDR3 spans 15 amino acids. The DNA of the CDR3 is TGTGCCAGTAGTATCCTTAGCGCGAGCAATCAGCCCCAGCATTCT. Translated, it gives CASSILSASNQPQHS.

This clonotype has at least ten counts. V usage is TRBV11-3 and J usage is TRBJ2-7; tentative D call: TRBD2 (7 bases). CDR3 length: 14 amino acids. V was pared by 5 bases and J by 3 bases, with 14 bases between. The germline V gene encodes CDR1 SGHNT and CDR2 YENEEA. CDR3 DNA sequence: TGTGCCAGCAGCCCGGGGAGGGGGAACTACGAGCAGTACTTC. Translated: CASSPGRGNYEQYF.

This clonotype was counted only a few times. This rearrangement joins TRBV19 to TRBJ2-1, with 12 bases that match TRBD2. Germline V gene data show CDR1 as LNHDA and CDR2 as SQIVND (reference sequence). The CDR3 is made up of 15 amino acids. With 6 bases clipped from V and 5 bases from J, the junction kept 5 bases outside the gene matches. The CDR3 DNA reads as TGTGCCAGTAGCGACCTAGCGGGAGGGGACAATGAGCAGTTCTTC. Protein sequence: CASSDLAGGDNEQFF.

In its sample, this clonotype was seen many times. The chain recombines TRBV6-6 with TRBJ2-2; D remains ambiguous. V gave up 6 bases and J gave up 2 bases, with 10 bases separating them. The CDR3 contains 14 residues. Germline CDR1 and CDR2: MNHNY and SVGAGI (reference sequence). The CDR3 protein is CASSYGPNTGELFF. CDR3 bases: TGTGCCAGCAGCTACGGGCCTAACACCGGGGAGCTGTTTTTT.

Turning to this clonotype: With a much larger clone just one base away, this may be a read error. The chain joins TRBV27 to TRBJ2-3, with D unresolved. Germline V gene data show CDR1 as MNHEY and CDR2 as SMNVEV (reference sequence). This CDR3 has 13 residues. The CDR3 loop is CASSSFWIDTRYF. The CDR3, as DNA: TGTGCCAGCAGCTCGTTCTGGATCGATACGCGGTATTTT.

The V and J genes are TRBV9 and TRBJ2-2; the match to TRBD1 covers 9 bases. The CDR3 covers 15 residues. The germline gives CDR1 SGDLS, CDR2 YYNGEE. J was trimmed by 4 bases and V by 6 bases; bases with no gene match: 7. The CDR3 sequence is CASTPGQGTTGELFF. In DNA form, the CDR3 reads TGTGCCAGCACCCCGGGACAGGGTACCACCGGGGAGCTGTTTTTT.

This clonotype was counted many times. This CDR3 is CASSPRYNEQFF. The CDR3 coding sequence is TGTGCCAGCAGCCCACGGTACAATGAGCAGTTCTTC. The rearrangement uses TRBV11-2 and TRBJ2-1; unclear D gene. The length of the CDR3 is 12 residues. Trimming took off 5 bases at V and 4 bases at J, with 6 bases between the two ends. Germline V CDR1 and CDR2: SGHAT, FQNNGV.

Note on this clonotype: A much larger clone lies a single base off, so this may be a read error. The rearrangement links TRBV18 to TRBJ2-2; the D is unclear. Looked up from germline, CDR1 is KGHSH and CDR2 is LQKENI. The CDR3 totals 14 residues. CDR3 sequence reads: CACSPRENTGELFF. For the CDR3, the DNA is TGTGCCTGCTCACCACGAGAGAACACCGGGGAGCTGTTTTTT.

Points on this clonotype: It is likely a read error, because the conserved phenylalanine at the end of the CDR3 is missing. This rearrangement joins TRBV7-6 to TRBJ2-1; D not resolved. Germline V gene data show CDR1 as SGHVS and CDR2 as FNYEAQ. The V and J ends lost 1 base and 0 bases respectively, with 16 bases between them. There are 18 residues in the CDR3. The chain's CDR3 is CASSLEDDTESSYNEQFS. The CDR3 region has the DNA TGTGCCAGCAGCTTAGAGGATGACACCGAGAGCTCCTACAATGAGCAGTTCTCC.

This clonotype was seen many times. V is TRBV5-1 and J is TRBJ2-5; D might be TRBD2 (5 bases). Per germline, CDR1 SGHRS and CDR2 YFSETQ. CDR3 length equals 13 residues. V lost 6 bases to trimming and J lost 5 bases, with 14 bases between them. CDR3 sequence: CASTPDWRETQYF. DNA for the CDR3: TGCGCCAGCACGCCGGACTGGCGGGAGACCCAGTACTTC.

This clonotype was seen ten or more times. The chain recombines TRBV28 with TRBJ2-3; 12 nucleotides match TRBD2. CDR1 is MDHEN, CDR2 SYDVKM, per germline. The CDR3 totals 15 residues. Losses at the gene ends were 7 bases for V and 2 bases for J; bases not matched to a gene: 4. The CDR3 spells CASTTSGGYTDTQYF. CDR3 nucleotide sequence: TGTGCCAGCACGACTAGCGGGGGATACACAGATACGCAGTATTTT.